This is a list of T cell receptor beta chains from one sample in a study of graft-versus-host responses after intestinal transplantation. TCRdb's table, derived via immunoSEQ multiplex PCR, lists solely in-frame clones and lacks some. The profile shows about 19,000 clones, 65% to 85% of them singletons. The sample here was ileum tissue, taken approximately 3 weeks after intestinal transplant. These receptors originate from a human patient who received an intestinal transplant, so some T cells may come from the graft donor. Both conserved end residues are part of each CDR3. A D gene is named only where the DNA matches it firmly. Not all rows give a size; the values are once, few, many and, for expanded clones, a class.

cdr3_length d_call clone_size j_call v_call cdr3_aa cdr3_nt
15 TRBD2 - TRBJ2-1 TRBV7-2 CASRKLAGGRGEQFF TGTGCCAGCAGAAAGCTAGCGGGGGGAAGGGGTGAGCAGTTCTTC
14 - - TRBJ2-7 TRBV30 CAWSPYLEGYEQYF TGTGCCTGGAGTCCGTATCTTGAGGGCTACGAGCAGTACTTC
15 - few TRBJ2-2 TRBV4-2 CASRNTGLATGELFF TGTGCCAGCAGGAATACCGGTCTAGCGACCGGGGAGCTGTTTTTT
16 - - TRBJ2-1 TRBV5-1 CANSLSSRISYNEQFF TGCGCCAACAGCTTATCTAGTCGGATCTCCTACAATGAGCAGTTCTTC
13 TRBD1 - TRBJ2-7 TRBV6-6 CASRSGTGVEQYF TGTGCCAGCAGATCCGGGACAGGGGTCGAGCAGTACTTC
16 - - TRBJ2-3 TRBV4-3 CASSPQRSPRGDTQYF TGCGCCAGCAGCCCTCAGCGCAGTCCAAGGGGGGATACGCAGTATTTT
15 TRBD2 - TRBJ2-7 TRBV5-4 CASRSGLADLYEQYF TGTGCCAGCAGATCTGGACTAGCGGACCTTTACGAGCAGTACTTC
12 TRBD1 - TRBJ1-1 TRBV7-9 CASSSDRVEAFF TGTGCCAGCAGCTCCGACAGGGTTGAAGCTTTCTTT
16 TRBD1 - TRBJ1-1 TRBV14 CASSHLQGGMNTEAFF TGTGCCAGCAGCCACCTACAGGGGGGTATGAACACTGAAGCTTTCTTT
16 TRBD2 - TRBJ2-7 TRBV4-2 CASSQEAGGLPYEQYF TGTGCCAGCAGCCAGGAAGCGGGAGGGCTACCGTACGAGCAGTACTTC
16 - - TRBJ2-1 TRBV21-1 CASSKARLAGVDEQFF TGTGCCAGCAGCAAAGCTCGGCTAGCGGGGGTCGATGAGCAGTTCTTC
13 - - TRBJ1-1 TRBV4-1 CASSHHGQPEAFF TGCGCCAGCAGCCACCACGGACAGCCTGAAGCTTTCTTT
13 - - TRBJ2-1 TRBV5-4 CASSFTGTNEQFF TGTGCCAGCAGCTTCACAGGAACCAATGAGCAGTTCTTC
15 - - TRBJ2-1 TRBV15 CATSRSGTSYNEQFF TGTGCCACCAGCAGATCCGGGACATCCTACAATGAGCAGTTCTTC
13 - - TRBJ1-5 TRBV19 CASSYRGNQPQHF TGTGCCAGTAGCTACAGAGGCAATCAGCCCCAGCATTTT
15 TRBD2 - TRBJ2-7 TRBV7-7 CASSPGLERDYEQYF TGTGCCAGCAGCCCCGGTTTGGAGCGGGATTACGAGCAGTACTTC
14 - - TRBJ2-7 TRBV7-9 CASSLSYRPYEQYF TGTGCCAGCAGCTTATCTTACAGACCCTACGAGCAGTACTTC